The 28 T cell receptor beta chains given below trace back to one sample, sequenced in a study of blood T cell repertoires in COVID-19. The protocol was immunoSEQ multiplex PCR, while the TCRdb copy is restricted to in-frame clones and leaves out a portion. The sample lists about 460,000 clones, about 85% occurring once. Sequencing was performed on PBMCs or T cells enriched from blood (not recorded which). The receptor set was obtained from a woman aged 55 to 70 who had recovered from COVID-19.

The rearrangement joins TRBV6-5 to TRBJ1-6, with a tentative D call TRBD1 (6 bases). Per the germline V gene, CDR1 is MNHEY and CDR2 is SVGAGI. The CDR3 has 14 amino acids. V was trimmed by 6 bases and J by 5 bases, leaving 11 bases between them. The CDR3 loop reads CASSPGHNNSPLHF. The CDR3 nucleotides are TGTGCCAGCAGCCCGGGACACAATAATTCACCCCTCCACTTT.

The V call is TRBV11-2, the J call TRBJ2-3, with TRBD1 identical over 9 bases. Per the germline V gene, CDR1 is SGHAT and CDR2 is FQNNGV. CDR3 length: 17 residues. Trimming at V came to 2 bases and at J to 4 bases, leaving 10 bases not matched to a gene. The CDR3 protein is CASSLRVRTGDADTQYF. CDR3 bases: TGTGCCAGCAGCTTAAGGGTGCGGACAGGGGACGCAGATACGCAGTATTTT.

Regarding this clone: Additional DNA sequences in this sample encode the identical CDR3. The rearrangement links TRBV30 to TRBJ1-5; D is unclear. The ends were cut back, 2 bases at V and 4 bases at J, with 9 bases in the middle. Per germline, CDR1 GTSNPN and CDR2 SVGIG (reference sequence). The CDR3 consists of 13 residues. The DNA for the CDR3 is TGTGCCTGGAGTTCAGGAAGTAATCAGCCCCAGCATTTT. It codes for CAWSSGSNQPQHF.

V usage is TRBV18 and J usage is TRBJ1-2, with 7 bases matching TRBD1. After removal of 5 bases from V and 6 bases from J, the junction contained 6 bases not matched to a gene. Germline-derived CDR1 and CDR2 are KGHSH and LQKENI. The CDR3 extends over 13 amino acids. Here the CDR3 reads CASSALTGDGYTF. CDR3 coding DNA: TGTGCCAGCTCAGCCCTAACAGGGGATGGCTACACCTTC.

V gene TRBV6-1 combines with J gene TRBJ2-7; tentatively, D is TRBD2 (7 bases). The CDR3 is 15 amino acids. The germline V and J ends were trimmed by 3 bases and 3 bases, with 15 bases remaining between them. CDR1 and CDR2 from the germline V gene are MNHNS and SASEGT. CDR3 sequence: CASSDPPGGYYEQYV. The CDR3 DNA follows: TGTGCCAGCAGTGATCCTCCGGGGGGCTACTACGAGCAGTACGTC.

The chain couples TRBV18 to TRBJ2-7; 7 bases line up with TRBD1. This CDR3 contains 12 residues. The V gene end was trimmed by 5 bases and the J gene end by 5 bases; junction bases not matched to a gene: 3. The germline CDR1 and CDR2 sequences are KGHSH and LQKENI. The CDR3 DNA sequence: TGTGCCAGCTCAGACAGGGTCAACGAGCAGTACGTC. Translation gives CASSDRVNEQYV.

This rearrangement joins TRBV18 to TRBJ1-1; D is uncertain. The CDR3 runs 12 residues. CDR1 is KGHSH, CDR2 LQKENI, per germline. Trimming left V 6 bases short and J 7 bases short, with 12 bases between. The CDR3 sequence: CASSPLPGEAFF. CDR3 coding DNA: TGTGCCAGCTCCCCCCTACCGGGTGAAGCTTTCTTT.

J is TRBJ2-2 and V is TRBV14, with D unclear. There are 17 residues in the CDR3. Trimming cost V 1 base and J 5 bases, with 17 bases left between them. CDR1 is SGHDN, CDR2 FVKESK, per germline. CDR3 sequence reads: CASSQVGGILGTGELFF. CDR3 DNA: TGTGCCAGCAGCCAAGTAGGTGGCATTCTAGGAACCGGGGAGCTGTTTTTT.

This chain connects TRBV27 to TRBJ2-1; tentative D call: TRBD2 (6 bases). V lost 5 bases, J lost 2 bases, and 16 bases lay in between. The CDR3 spans 16 residues. Germline CDR1 MNHEY, CDR2 SMNVEV (reference sequence). CDR3 coding DNA: TGTGCCAGCAGTCCCCTGCTTGGAGGGGCCTACAATGAGCAGTTCTTC. Translation: CASSPLLGGAYNEQFF.

V and J are TRBV2 and TRBJ2-7; D uncertain. V lost 2 bases to trimming and J lost 0 bases, with 14 bases between them. This CDR3 has 16 residues. Germline CDR1 SNHLY, CDR2 FYNNEI. CDR3 protein: CASSERSVRSSYEQYF. The CDR3 nucleotides read TGTGCCAGCAGTGAAAGGAGTGTAAGGAGCTCCTACGAGCAGTACTTC.

The chain uses TRBV2 and TRBJ2-7; D possibly corresponds to TRBD1 (6 bases). Deletions cut 8 bases from V and 0 bases from J, with 11 bases between. The germline V gene encodes CDR1 SNHLY and CDR2 FYNNEI. This CDR3 comprises 13 residues. The CDR3, as DNA: TGTGCCAGCCTCCGGGACAACTCCTACGAGCAGTACTTC. This translates into CASLRDNSYEQYF.

The chain joins TRBV6-1 to TRBJ2-3; weak D call: TRBD1 (6 bases). CDR3 size: 14 residues. The V gene lost 6 bases and the J gene lost 0 bases, with 10 bases spanning the gap. Germline V gene data show CDR1 as MNHNS and CDR2 as SASEGT. CDR3 sequence reads: CASRWTASTDTQYF. Written as DNA, the CDR3 is TGTGCCAGCAGGTGGACAGCAAGCACAGATACGCAGTATTTT.

The chain couples TRBV25-1 to TRBJ1-3, with D perhaps TRBD1 (6 bases). Trimming took 0 bases from V and 0 from J, leaving 9 bases between them. This CDR3 region has 16 residues. The germline gives CDR1 MGHDK, CDR2 SYGVNS. The CDR3, as DNA: TGTGCCAGCAGTGAATATGTCAGGGGCTCTGGAAACACCATATATTTT. Encoded protein: CASSEYVRGSGNTIYF.

V is TRBV5-6 and J is TRBJ2-3, with a possible D match to TRBD2 (6 bases). The length of the CDR3 is 14 residues. Germline loops: CDR1 SGHDT, CDR2 YYEEEE. V lost 5 bases and J lost 1, with 11 bases in between. CDR3 loop: CASSRGSRTDTQYF. CDR3 nucleotide sequence: TGTGCCAGCAGTCGGGGGAGCCGCACAGATACGCAGTATTTT. The full variable domain, with the rest looked up from reference TRBV5-6 and TRBJ2-3, is DAGVTQSPTHLIKTRGQQVTLRCSPKSGHDTVSWYQQALGQGPQFIFQYYEEEERQRGNFPDRFSGHQFPNYSSELNVNALLLGDSALYLCASSRGSRTDTQYFGPGTRLTVL.

The genes are TRBV9 and TRBJ2-2; 12 nucleotides agree with TRBD2. This CDR3 is built from 19 residues. Germline trimming cut 4 bases from V and 1 base from J; bases unmatched to any gene: 11. From germline, CDR1 is SGDLS and CDR2 YYNGEE. This chain's CDR3 is CASSPRRTSGALNTGELFF. CDR3 bases: TGTGCCAGCAGCCCACGGAGGACTAGCGGGGCCTTGAACACCGGGGAGCTGTTTTTT. Full variable domain (outside the CDR3, taken from reference TRBV9 and TRBJ2-2): DSGVTQTPKHLITATGQRVTLRCSPRSGDLSVYWYQQSLDQGLQFLIQYYNGEERAKGNILERFSAQQFPDLHSELNLSSLELGDSALYFCASSPRRTSGALNTGELFFGEGSRLTVL.

V usage is TRBV5-1 and J usage is TRBJ1-4, with a weak D call TRBD1 (5 bases). Trimming removed 4 bases from V and 4 bases from J, with 8 bases in between. Germline V CDR1 and CDR2: SGHRS, YFSETQ. The CDR3 is made up of 13 amino acids. CDR3 nucleotides: TGCGCCAGCAGCCGTCAGGGTAATGAAAAACTGTTTTTT. This codes for CASSRQGNEKLFF.

The V call is TRBV12-3 or TRBV12-4, the J call TRBJ2-3, with 8 bases matching TRBD1. The CDR3 contains 13 residues. J lost 4 bases, V lost 6 bases, and 3 bases had no gene match. The CDR3 DNA reads as TGTGCCAGCAGGGAACAGGGGGCAGATACGCAGTATTTT. Its translation: CASREQGADTQYF.

The CDR3 region is CASSQNTGYGYTF. The CDR3 nucleotides read TGTGCCAGCAGCCAGAATACAGGGTATGGCTACACCTTC. The rearrangement links TRBV3-1 (or the pseudogene TRBV3-2) to TRBJ1-2; D possibly corresponds to TRBD1 (6 bases). Germline V CDR1 and CDR2: LGHDT, YNNKEL (reference sequence). CDR3 length: 13 residues. Trimming cost V 3 bases and J 5 bases, with 10 bases left between them.

The chain employs TRBV5-1 and TRBJ2-2; 11 nucleotides agree with TRBD2. This CDR3 contains 16 residues. Unmatched junction bases numbered 2, after V lost 0 bases and J lost 4 bases. In germline, CDR1 is SGHRS, CDR2 YFSETQ. CDR3 DNA: TGCGCCAGCAGCTTGGGACTAGCGGGGTCCACCGGGGAGCTGTTTTTT. Its translation: CASSLGLAGSTGELFF.

The chain recombines TRBV14 with TRBJ2-2, with TRBD1 matching over 7 bases. The junction had 5 bases not matched to a gene; V was cut back by 6 bases and J by 1 base. This CDR3 spans 15 amino acids. Germline V gives CDR1 SGHDN, CDR2 FVKESK. The CDR3 bases are TGTGCCAGCAGGCGGACAGGTCTGAACACCGGGGAGCTGTTTTTT. It codes for CASRRTGLNTGELFF.

V and J are TRBV19 and TRBJ1-1, with 9 bases aligning to TRBD1. The germline CDR1 and CDR2 sequences are LNHDA and SQIVND (reference sequence). The V and J ends lost 7 bases and 6 bases, in that order; junction bases with no gene match: 9. CDR3 length equals 14 residues. The CDR3 DNA reads as TGTGCCAGTATAGTACAGGGGGCGAGATCTGAAGCTTTCTTT. It is translated as CASIVQGARSEAFF.

The chain recombines TRBV4-2 with TRBJ1-5, with TRBD1 as a possible D gene (5 bases). Trimming shortened V by 4 bases and J by 2 bases, and 12 bases separated the two germline ends. CDR1 and CDR2 from the germline V gene are LGHNA and YNFKEQ. The CDR3 consists of 15 residues. CDR3 sequence (DNA): TGTGCCAGCAGCCCAGATACAGGTGGCAATCAGCCCCAGCATTTT. It codes for CASSPDTGGNQPQHF.

This chain links TRBV11-2 with TRBJ1-4; 7 positions agree with TRBD1. Germline V gene lookup returns CDR1 SGHAT and CDR2 FQNNGV. The CDR3 contains 15 residues. J lost 0 bases, V lost 5 bases, and 3 bases had no gene match. CDR3 sequence: CASSRTGATNEKLFF. Written as DNA, the CDR3 is TGTGCCAGCAGCCGTACAGGGGCAACTAATGAAAAACTGTTTTTT.

The chain recombines TRBV2 with TRBJ2-2, with D perhaps matching TRBD2 (6 bases). Germline CDR1 and CDR2: SNHLY and FYNNEI. V was cut by 7 bases and J by 5 bases, with 17 bases left in between. The CDR3 is 15 amino acids. As DNA, the CDR3 is TGTGCCAGCACCCCTGGGGGTCGGGGGACCGGGGAGCTGTTTTTT. It specifies CASTPGGRGTGELFF. Using reference TRBV2 and TRBJ2-2 for the parts outside the CDR3, the full variable domain is EPEVTQTPSHQVTQMGQEVILRCVPISNHLYFYWYRQILGQKVEFLVSFYNNEISEKSEIFDDQFSVERPDGSNFTLKIRSTKLEDSAMYFCASTPGGRGTGELFFGEGSRLTVL.

This chain uses TRBV19 with TRBJ2-1; D may be TRBD1 (5 bases). Germline lookup yields CDR1 LNHDA and CDR2 SQIVND (reference sequence). Trimming shortened V by 5 bases and J by 5 bases, and 13 bases separated the two germline ends. There are 14 residues in the CDR3. The CDR3 DNA follows: TGTGCCAGTAGTCTGACAGCCAAGAACAATGAGCAGTTCTTC. Protein product: CASSLTAKNNEQFF.

DNA of the CDR3: TGTGCCAGCAGCGTAACAGGGGGCGCTTTCTTT. Encoded protein: CASSVTGGAFF. V usage is TRBV7-2 and J usage is TRBJ1-1; 9 bases are a match to TRBD1. Per germline, CDR1 SGHTA and CDR2 FQGNSA. V lost 5 bases, J lost 11 bases, and 3 bases stayed unmatched. The CDR3 length is 11 residues.

The rearrangement links TRBV6-1 to TRBJ2-2, with 14 bases fitting TRBD2. Germline V lookup: CDR1 MNHNS, CDR2 SASEGT. The junction had 1 base not matched to a gene; V was cut back by 0 bases and J by 4 bases. The CDR3 loop spans 17 amino acids. CDR3 in amino acids: CASSEAGTSGGTGELFF. The CDR3 DNA sequence: TGTGCCAGCAGTGAAGCTGGGACTAGCGGGGGCACCGGGGAGCTGTTTTTT.

This clone was observed once. This chain connects TRBV9 to TRBJ1-5, with a tentative D call TRBD1 (5 bases). V lost 3 bases to trimming and J lost 0 bases, with 10 bases between them. Germline V gives CDR1 SGDLS, CDR2 YYNGEE. This CDR3 spans 15 amino acids. CDR3 DNA: TGTGCCAGCAGCGAGGCAGGGTATAGCAATCAGCCCCAGCATTTT. This gives the protein CASSEAGYSNQPQHF.